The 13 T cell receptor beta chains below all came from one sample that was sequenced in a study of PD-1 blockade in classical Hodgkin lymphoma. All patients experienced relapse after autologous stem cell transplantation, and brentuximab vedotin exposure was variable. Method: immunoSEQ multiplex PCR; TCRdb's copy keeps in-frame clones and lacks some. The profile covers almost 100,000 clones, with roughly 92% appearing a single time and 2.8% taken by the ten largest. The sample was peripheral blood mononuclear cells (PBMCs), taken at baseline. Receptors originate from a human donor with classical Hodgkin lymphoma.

This chain's CDR3 is CASSLVGKVDGYTF. Here the CDR3 DNA reads TGTGCCAGCAGCTTAGTCGGCAAGGTAGATGGCTACACCTTC. The rearrangement links TRBV7-8 to TRBJ1-2; the D is unclear. The V gene's germline CDR1 is SGHVS and CDR2 FQNEAQ. The CDR3 length is 14 residues. Between the trimmed V and J ends, which lost 1 base and 6 bases, there was a span of 12 bases.

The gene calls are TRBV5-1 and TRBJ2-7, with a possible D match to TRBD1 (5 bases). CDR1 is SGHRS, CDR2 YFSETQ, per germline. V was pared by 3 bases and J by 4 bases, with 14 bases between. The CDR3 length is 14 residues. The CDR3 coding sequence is TGCGCCAGCAGCTATGGGGCGGAACCGTACGAGCAGTACTTC. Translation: CASSYGAEPYEQYF.

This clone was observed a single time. CDR3 sequence reads: CATSREPTLGGDTGELFF. The CDR3 DNA follows: TGTGCCACCAGCAGAGAACCCACCCTGGGGGGCGATACCGGGGAGCTGTTTTTT. J is TRBJ2-2 and V is TRBV15; D assignment may be TRBD1 or TRBD2 (6 bases each). Germline V gene lookup returns CDR1 LNHNV and CDR2 YYDKDF (reference sequence). CDR3 size: 18 residues. V dropped 0 bases and J dropped 5 bases, with 19 bases sitting between them.

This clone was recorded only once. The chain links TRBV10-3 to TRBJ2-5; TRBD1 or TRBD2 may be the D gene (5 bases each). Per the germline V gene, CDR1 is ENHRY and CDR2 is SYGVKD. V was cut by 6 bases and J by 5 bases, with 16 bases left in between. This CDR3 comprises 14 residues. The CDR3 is CAISPGLEGETQYF. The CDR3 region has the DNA TGTGCCATCAGCCCGGGTCTCGAGGGGGAGACCCAGTACTTC.

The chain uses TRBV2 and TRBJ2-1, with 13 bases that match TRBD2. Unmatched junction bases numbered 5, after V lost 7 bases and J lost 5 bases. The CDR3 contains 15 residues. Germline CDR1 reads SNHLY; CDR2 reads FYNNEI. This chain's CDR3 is CASTKLAGGDNEQFF. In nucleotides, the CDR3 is TGTGCCAGCACCAAACTAGCGGGAGGGGACAATGAGCAGTTCTTC. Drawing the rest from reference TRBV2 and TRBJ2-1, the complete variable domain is EPEVTQTPSHQVTQMGQEVILRCVPISNHLYFYWYRQILGQKVEFLVSFYNNEISEKSEIFDDQFSVERPDGSNFTLKIRSTKLEDSAMYFCASTKLAGGDNEQFFGPGTRLTVL.

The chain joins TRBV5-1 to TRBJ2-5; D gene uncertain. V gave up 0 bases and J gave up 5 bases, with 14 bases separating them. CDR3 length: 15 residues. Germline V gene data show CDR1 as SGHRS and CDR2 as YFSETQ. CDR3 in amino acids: CASSLEGIVRETQYF. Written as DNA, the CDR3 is TGCGCCAGCAGCTTGGAAGGGATTGTTAGGGAGACCCAGTACTTC. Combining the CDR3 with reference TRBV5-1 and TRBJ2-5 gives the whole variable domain KAGVTQTPRYLIKTRGQQVTLSCSPISGHRSVSWYQQTPGQGLQFLFEYFSETQRNKGNFPGRFSGRQFSNSRSEMNVSTLELGDSALYLCASSLEGIVRETQYFGPGTRLLVL.

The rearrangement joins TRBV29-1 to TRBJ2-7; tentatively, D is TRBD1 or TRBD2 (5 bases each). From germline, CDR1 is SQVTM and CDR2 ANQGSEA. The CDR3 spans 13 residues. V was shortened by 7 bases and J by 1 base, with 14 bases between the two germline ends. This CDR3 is CSGRDLGSYEQYF. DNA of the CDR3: TGCAGCGGCCGGGACCTCGGATCCTACGAGCAGTACTTC.

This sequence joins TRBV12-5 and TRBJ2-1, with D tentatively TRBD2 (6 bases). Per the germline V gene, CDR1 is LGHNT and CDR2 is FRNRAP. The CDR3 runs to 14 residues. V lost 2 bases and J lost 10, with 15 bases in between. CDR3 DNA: TGTGCTAGTGGTTTGAAAGGGCTAGCGAGCGAGCAGTTCTTC. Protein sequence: CASGLKGLASEQFF. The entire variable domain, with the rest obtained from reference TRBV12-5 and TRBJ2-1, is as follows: DARVTQTPRHKVTEMGQEVTMRCQPILGHNTVFWYRQTMMQGLELLAYFRNRAPLDDSGMPKDRFSAEMPDATLATLKIQPSEPRDSAVYFCASGLKGLASEQFFGPGTRLTVL.

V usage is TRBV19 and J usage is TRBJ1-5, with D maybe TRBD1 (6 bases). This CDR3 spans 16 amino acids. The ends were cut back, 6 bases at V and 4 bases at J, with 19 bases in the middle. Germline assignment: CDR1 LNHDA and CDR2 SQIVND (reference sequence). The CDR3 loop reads CASRPLRGIGNQPQHF. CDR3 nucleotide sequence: TGTGCCAGTAGGCCCCTCAGGGGTATCGGGAATCAGCCCCAGCATTTT.

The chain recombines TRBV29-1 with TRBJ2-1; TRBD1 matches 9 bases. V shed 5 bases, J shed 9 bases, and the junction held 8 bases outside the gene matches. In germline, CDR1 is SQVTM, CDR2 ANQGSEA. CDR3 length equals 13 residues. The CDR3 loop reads CSVLGQGLGEQFF. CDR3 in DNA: TGCAGCGTTTTGGGACAGGGTCTTGGTGAGCAGTTCTTC.

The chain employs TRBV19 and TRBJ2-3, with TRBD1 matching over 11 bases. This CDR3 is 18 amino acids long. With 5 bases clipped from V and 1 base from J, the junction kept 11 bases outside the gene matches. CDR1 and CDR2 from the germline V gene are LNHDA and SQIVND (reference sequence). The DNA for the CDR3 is TGTGCCAGTAGTCCCAAGTTGGGGACAGGGGGACGCACAGATACGCAGTATTTT. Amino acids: CASSPKLGTGGRTDTQYF.

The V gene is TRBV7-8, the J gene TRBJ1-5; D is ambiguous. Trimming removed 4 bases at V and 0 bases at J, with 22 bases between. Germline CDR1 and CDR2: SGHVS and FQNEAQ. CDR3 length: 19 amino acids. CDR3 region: CASSSELLPGLYSNQPQHF. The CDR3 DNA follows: TGTGCCAGCAGCTCCGAGCTACTACCCGGGCTGTATAGCAATCAGCCCCAGCATTTT.

The CDR3 DNA is TGTGCAAGTCGCCGACAGCAGCAGTTCTTC. It is translated as CASRRQQQFF. The chain recombines TRBV12-2 with TRBJ2-1; the listed D gene, TRBD1, was not tested against the DNA. TRBV12-2 constitutes a pseudogene. The CDR3 has 10 amino acids.